This T cell receptor (beta chain) was sequenced for a study of blood T cell repertoires in COVID-19. CDR1 is SGHAT and CDR2 is FQNNGV in the germline V gene. The V gene lost 0 bases and the J gene lost 0 bases, with 12 bases spanning the gap. CDR3 size: 17 residues. Here immunoSEQ multiplex PCR was the method, and the copy in TCRdb shows in-frame clones only, minus some. The sample lists 130,000 or so clones; roughly 80% were seen once. The source material was peripheral blood. The clonotype originates from a woman aged 60 to 75 with acute or convalescent COVID-19. The chain recombines TRBV11-2 with TRBJ1-3; unclear D gene. The CDR3 nucleotides read TGTGCCAGCAGCTTAGAGATACGACTATACTCTGGAAACACCATATATTTT. Translation: CASSLEIRLYSGNTIYF.